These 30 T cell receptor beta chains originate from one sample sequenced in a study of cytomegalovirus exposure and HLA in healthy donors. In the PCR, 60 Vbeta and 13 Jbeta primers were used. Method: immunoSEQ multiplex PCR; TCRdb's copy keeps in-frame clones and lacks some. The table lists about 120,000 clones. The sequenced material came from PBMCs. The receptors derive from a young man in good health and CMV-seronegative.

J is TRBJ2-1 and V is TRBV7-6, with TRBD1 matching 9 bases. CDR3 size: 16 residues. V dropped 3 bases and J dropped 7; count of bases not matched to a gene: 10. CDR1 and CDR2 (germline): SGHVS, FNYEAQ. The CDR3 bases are TGTGCCAGCAGCTTTACGGGGACAGGGAAATCAAATGAGCAGTTCTTC. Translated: CASSFTGTGKSNEQFF.

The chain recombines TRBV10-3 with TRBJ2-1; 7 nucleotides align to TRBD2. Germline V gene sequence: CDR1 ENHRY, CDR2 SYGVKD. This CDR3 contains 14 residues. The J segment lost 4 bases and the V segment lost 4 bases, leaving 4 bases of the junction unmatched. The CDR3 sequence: CAISASGEYNEQFF. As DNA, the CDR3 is TGTGCCATCAGTGCGAGCGGGGAATACAATGAGCAGTTCTTC.

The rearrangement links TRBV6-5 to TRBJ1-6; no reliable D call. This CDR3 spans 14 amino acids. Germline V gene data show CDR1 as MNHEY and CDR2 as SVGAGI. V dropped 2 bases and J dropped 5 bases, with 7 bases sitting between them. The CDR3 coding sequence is TGTGCCAGCAGTTACGGGAGAAATAATTCACCCCTCCACTTT. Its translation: CASSYGRNNSPLHF.

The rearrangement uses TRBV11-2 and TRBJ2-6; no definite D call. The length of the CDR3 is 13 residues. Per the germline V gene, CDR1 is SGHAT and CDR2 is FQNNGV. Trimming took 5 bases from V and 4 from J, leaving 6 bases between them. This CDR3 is CASSAYGANVLTF. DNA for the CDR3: TGTGCCAGCAGCGCCTACGGGGCCAACGTCCTGACTTTC.

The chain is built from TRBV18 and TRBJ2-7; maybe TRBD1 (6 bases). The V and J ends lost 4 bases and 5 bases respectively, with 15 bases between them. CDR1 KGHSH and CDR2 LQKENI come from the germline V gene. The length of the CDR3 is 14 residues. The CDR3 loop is CASSLIAEGDEQYF. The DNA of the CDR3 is TGTGCCAGCTCACTGATTGCTGAGGGGGACGAGCAGTACTTC.

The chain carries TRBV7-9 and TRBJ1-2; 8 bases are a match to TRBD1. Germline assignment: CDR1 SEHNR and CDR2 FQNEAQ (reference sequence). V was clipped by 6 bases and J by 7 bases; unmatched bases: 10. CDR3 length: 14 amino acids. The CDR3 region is CASRHTDRGSGYTF. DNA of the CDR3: TGTGCCAGCAGGCATACCGACAGGGGCAGTGGCTACACCTTC.

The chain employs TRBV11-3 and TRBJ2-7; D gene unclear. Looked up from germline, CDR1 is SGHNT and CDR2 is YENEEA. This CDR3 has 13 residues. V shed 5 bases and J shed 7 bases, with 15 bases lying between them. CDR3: CASSARGMVEQYF. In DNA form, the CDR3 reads TGTGCCAGCAGCGCACGCGGAATGGTGGAGCAGTACTTC.

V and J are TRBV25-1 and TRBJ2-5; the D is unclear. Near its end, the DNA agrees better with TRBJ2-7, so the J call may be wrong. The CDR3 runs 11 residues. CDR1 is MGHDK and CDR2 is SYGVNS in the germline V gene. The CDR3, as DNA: TGTGCCAGCAGTGTCGATTTCGAGCAGTACTTC. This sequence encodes CASSVDFEQYF.

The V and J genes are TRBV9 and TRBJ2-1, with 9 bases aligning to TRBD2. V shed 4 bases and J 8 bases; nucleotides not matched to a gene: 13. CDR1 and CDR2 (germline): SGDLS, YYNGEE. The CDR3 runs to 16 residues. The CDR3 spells CASSPRGSGSLDEQFF. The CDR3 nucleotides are TGTGCCAGCAGCCCCCGGGGTAGCGGGAGTCTCGATGAGCAGTTCTTC.

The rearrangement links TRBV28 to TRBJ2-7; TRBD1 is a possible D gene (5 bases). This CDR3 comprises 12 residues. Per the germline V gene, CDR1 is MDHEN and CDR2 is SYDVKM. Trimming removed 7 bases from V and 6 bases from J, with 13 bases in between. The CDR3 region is CASTRQHGEQYF. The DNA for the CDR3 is TGTGCCAGCACAAGACAGCACGGCGAGCAGTACTTC.

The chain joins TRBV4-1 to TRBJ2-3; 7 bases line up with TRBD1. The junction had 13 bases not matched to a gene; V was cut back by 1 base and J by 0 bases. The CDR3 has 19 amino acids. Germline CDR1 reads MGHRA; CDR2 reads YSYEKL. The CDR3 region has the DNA TGCGCCAGCAGCCAAGGGTGGGGTCAGGGGGTAACTAGCACAGATACGCAGTATTTT. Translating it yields CASSQGWGQGVTSTDTQYF.

CDR3 residues: CASRNRQGLFSYEQYF. Here the CDR3 DNA reads TGTGCCAGCAGAAATAGACAGGGCCTCTTCTCCTACGAGCAGTACTTC. The chain joins TRBV28 to TRBJ2-7, with 7 bases aligning to TRBD1. From germline, CDR1 is MDHEN and CDR2 SYDVKM. The CDR3 totals 16 residues. The trim removed 6 bases at V and 0 bases at J, leaving 11 bases unmatched. Drawing the rest from reference TRBV28 and TRBJ2-7, the complete variable domain is DVKVTQSSRYLVKRTGEKVFLECVQDMDHENMFWYRQDPGLGLRLIYFSYDVKMKEKGDIPEGYSVSREKKERFSLILESASTNQTSMYLCASRNRQGLFSYEQYFGPGTRLTVT.

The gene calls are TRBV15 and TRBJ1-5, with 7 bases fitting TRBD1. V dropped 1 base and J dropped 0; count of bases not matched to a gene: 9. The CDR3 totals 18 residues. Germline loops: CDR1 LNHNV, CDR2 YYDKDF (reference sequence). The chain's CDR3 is CATSRGDRVRYSNQPQHF. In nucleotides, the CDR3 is TGTGCCACCAGCAGAGGGGACAGAGTACGTTATAGCAATCAGCCCCAGCATTTT.

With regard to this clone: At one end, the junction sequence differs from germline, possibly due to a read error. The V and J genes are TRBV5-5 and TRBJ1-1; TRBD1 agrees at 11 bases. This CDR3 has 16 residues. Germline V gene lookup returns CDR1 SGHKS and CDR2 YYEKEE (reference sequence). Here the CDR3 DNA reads TGTGCCAGCAGCTTGGCCAGGGGTGGACAGGGGGCCACGAGGGACTTT. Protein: CASSLARGGQGATRDF.

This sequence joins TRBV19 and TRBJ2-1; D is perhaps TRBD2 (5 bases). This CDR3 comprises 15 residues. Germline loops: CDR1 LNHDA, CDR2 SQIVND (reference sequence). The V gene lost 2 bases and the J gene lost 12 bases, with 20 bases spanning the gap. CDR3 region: CASSIPGMGPVRQFF. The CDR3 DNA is TGTGCCAGTAGTATACCGGGAATGGGCCCTGTACGGCAGTTCTTC.

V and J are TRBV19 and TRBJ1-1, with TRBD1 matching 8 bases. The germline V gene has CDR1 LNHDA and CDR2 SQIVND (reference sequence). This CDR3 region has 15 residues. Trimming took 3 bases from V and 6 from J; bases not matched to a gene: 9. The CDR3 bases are TGTGCCAGTAGTATTCAGCAGGGGGCGAGGGCTGAAGCTTTCTTT. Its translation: CASSIQQGARAEAFF. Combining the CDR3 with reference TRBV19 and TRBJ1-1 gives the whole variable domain DGGITQSPKYLFRKEGQNVTLSCEQNLNHDAMYWYRQDPGQGLRLIYYSQIVNDFQKGDIAEGYSVSREKKESFPLTVTSAQKNPTAFYLCASSIQQGARAEAFFGQGTRLTVV.

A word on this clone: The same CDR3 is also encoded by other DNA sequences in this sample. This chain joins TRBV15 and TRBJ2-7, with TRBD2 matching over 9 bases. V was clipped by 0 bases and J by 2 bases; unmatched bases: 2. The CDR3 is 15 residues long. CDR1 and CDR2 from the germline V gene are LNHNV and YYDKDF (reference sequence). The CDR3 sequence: CATSRDRGGAYEQYF. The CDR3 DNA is TGTGCCACCAGCAGAGATCGCGGGGGGGCCTACGAGCAGTACTTC.

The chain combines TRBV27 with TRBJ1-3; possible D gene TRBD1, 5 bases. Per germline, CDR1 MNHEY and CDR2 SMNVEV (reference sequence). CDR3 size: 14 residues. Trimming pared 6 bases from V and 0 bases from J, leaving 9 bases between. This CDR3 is CASRSGSSGNTIYF. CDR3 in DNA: TGTGCCAGCAGGTCAGGGTCCTCTGGAAACACCATATATTTT.

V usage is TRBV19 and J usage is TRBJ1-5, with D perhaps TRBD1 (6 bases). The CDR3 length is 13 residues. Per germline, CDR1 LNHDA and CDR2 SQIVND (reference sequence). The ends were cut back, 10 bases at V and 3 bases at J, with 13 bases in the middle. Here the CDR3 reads CATHRDLNQPQHF. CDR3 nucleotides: TGTGCCACCCACAGGGACCTCAATCAGCCCCAGCATTTT.

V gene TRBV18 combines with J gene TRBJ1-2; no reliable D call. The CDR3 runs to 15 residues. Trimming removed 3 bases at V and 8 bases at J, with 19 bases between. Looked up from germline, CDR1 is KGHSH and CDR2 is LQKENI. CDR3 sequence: CASSPGLRKSGGYTF. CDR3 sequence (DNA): TGTGCCAGCTCACCCGGACTTAGGAAGTCGGGCGGCTACACCTTC.

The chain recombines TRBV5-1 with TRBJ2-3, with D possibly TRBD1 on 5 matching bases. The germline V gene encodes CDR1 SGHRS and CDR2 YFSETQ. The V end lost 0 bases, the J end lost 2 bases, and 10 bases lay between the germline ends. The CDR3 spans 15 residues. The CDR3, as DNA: TGCGCCAGCAGCTTGGCAGGGATAAACACAGATACGCAGTATTTT. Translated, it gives CASSLAGINTDTQYF.

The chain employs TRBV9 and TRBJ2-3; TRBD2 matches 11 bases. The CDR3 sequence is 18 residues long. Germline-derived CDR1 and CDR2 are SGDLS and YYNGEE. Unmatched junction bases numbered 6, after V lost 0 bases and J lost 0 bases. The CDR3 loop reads CASSVDTSGGASTDTQYF. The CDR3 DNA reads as TGTGCCAGCAGCGTAGATACTAGCGGGGGAGCTAGCACAGATACGCAGTATTTT.

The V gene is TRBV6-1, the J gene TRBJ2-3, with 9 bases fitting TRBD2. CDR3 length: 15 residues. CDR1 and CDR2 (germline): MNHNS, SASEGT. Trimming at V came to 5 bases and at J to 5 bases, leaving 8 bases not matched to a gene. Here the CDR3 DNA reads TGTGCCAGCAGTTGGACTAGCGCGGGAGTAGATACGCAGTATTTT. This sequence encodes CASSWTSAGVDTQYF.

CDR3 protein: CSVRRVGDTQYF. In DNA form, the CDR3 reads TGCAGCGTTCGCAGGGTGGGAGATACGCAGTATTTT. The rearrangement joins TRBV29-1 to TRBJ2-3, with a possible D match to TRBD1 (5 bases). The CDR3 totals 12 residues. CDR1 and CDR2 from the germline V gene are SQVTM and ANQGSEA. V lost 5 bases, J lost 5 bases, and 11 bases lay in between.

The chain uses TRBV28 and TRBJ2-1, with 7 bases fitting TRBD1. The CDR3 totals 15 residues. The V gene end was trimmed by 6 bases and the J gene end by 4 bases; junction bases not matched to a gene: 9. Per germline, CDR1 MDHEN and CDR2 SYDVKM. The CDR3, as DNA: TGTGCCAGCAGCTACTTCGGGACAGCTTACAATGAGCAGTTCTTC. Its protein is CASSYFGTAYNEQFF.

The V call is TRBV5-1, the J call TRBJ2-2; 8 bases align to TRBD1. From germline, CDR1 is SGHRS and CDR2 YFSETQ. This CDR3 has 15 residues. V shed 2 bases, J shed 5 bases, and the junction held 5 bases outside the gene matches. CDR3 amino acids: CASSFSGGRTGELFF. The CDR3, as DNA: TGCGCCAGCAGCTTCTCAGGGGGCCGGACCGGGGAGCTGTTTTTT.

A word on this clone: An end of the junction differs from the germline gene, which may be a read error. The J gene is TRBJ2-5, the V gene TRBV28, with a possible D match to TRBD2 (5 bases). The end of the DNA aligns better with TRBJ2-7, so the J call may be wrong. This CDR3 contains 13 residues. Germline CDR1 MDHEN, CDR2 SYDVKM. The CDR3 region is CASSPGRSFEQYF. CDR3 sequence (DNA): TGTGCCAGCAGTCCGGGAAGGTCCTTCGAGCAGTACTTC.

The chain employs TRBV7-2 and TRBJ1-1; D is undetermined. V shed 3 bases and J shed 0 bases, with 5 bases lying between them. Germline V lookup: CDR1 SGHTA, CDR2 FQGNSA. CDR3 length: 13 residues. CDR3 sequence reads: CASSLSVNTEAFF. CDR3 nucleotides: TGTGCCAGCAGCTTGTCGGTGAACACTGAAGCTTTCTTT.

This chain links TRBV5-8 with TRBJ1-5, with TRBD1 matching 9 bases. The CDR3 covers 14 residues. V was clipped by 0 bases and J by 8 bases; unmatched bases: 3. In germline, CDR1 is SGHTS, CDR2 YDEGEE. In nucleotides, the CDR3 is TGTGCCAGCAGCTTGGAGGGACAGGGAAAGCCCCAGCATTTT. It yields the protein CASSLEGQGKPQHF.

The CDR3 region is CASSIAGGVLAGNEQFF. The CDR3 DNA sequence: TGTGCCAGCAGCATAGCGGGAGGTGTTCTCGCGGGCAATGAGCAGTTCTTC. The chain links TRBV9 to TRBJ2-1; 10 bases are a match to TRBD2. This CDR3 region has 17 residues. The trim removed 4 bases at V and 6 bases at J, leaving 13 bases unmatched. Germline CDR1 reads SGDLS; CDR2 reads YYNGEE.